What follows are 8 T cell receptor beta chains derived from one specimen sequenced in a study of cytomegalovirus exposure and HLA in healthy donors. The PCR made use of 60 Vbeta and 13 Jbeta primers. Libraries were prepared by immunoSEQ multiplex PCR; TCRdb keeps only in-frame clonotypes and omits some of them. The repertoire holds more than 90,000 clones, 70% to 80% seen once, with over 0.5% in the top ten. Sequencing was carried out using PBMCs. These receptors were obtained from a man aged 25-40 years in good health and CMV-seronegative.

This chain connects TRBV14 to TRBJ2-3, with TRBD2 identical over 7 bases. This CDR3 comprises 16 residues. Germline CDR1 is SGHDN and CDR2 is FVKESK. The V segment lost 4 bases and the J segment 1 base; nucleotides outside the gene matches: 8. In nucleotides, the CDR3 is TGTGCCAGCAGCCCAACTTGGGGGGGTGGCACAGATACGCAGTATTTT. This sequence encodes CASSPTWGGGTDTQYF.

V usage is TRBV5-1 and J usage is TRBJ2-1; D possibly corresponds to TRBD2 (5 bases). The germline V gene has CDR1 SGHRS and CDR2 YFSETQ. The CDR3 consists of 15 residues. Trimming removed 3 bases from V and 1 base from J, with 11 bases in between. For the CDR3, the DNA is TGCGCCAGCAGCTCGAGGGTGGCGTCCTACAATGAGCAGTTCTTC. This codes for CASSSRVASYNEQFF.

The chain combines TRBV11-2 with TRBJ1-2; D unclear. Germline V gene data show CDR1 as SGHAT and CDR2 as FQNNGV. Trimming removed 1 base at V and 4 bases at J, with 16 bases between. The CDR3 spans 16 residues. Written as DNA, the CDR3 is TGTGCCAGCAGCTTAGGGTTGCCGGGGTCAGGCTATGGCTACACCTTC. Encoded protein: CASSLGLPGSGYGYTF. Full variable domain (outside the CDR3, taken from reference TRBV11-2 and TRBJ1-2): EAGVAQSPRYKIIEKRQSVAFWCNPISGHATLYWYQQILGQGPKLLIQFQNNGVVDDSQLPKDRFSAERLKGVDSTLKIQPAKLEDSAVYLCASSLGLPGSGYGYTFGSGTRLTVV.

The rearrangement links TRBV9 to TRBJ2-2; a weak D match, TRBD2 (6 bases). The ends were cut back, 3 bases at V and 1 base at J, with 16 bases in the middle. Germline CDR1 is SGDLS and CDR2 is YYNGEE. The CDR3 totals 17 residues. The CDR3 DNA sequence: TGTGCCAGCAGCGGACCCCTAGGTAGCGGGAACACCGGGGAGCTGTTTTTT. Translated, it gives CASSGPLGSGNTGELFF.

The CDR3 DNA reads as TGTGCCAGCACCTTCCCGGGGGGGGCGAACACCGGGGAGCTGTTTTTT. It specifies CASTFPGGANTGELFF. The chain uses TRBV5-4 and TRBJ2-2; 8 positions agree with TRBD2. The CDR3 consists of 16 residues. Germline CDR1 is SGHNT and CDR2 is YYREEE (reference sequence). The J segment lost 0 bases and the V segment lost 6 bases, leaving 7 bases of the junction unmatched. Combining the CDR3 with reference TRBV5-4 and TRBJ2-2 gives the whole variable domain ETGVTQSPTHLIKTRGQQVTLRCSSQSGHNTVSWYQQALGQGPQFIFQYYREEENGRGNFPPRFSGLQFPNYSSELNVNALELDDSALYLCASTFPGGANTGELFFGEGSRLTVL.

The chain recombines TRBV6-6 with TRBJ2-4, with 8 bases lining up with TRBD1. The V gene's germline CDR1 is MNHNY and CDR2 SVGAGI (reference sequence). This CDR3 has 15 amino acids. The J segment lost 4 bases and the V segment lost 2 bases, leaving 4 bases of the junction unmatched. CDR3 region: CASSYADRGKNIQYF. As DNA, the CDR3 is TGTGCCAGCAGTTACGCCGACAGGGGAAAAAACATTCAGTACTTC.

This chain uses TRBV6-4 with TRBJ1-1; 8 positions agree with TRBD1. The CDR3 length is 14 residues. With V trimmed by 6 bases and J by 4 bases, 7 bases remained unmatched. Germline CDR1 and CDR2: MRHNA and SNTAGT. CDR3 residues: CASRADRGFTEAFF. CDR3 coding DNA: TGTGCCAGCAGAGCTGACAGGGGCTTCACTGAAGCTTTCTTT.

In DNA form, the CDR3 reads TGCAGCGTCGATGGACACCACCAATCCTACAATGAGCAGTTCTTC. It translates to CSVDGHHQSYNEQFF. This chain joins TRBV29-1 and TRBJ2-1, with TRBD1 as a possible D gene (5 bases). With 6 bases removed from V and 1 base from J, the gap between germline ends came to 16 bases. Germline lookup yields CDR1 SQVTM and CDR2 ANQGSEA. The CDR3 totals 15 residues.